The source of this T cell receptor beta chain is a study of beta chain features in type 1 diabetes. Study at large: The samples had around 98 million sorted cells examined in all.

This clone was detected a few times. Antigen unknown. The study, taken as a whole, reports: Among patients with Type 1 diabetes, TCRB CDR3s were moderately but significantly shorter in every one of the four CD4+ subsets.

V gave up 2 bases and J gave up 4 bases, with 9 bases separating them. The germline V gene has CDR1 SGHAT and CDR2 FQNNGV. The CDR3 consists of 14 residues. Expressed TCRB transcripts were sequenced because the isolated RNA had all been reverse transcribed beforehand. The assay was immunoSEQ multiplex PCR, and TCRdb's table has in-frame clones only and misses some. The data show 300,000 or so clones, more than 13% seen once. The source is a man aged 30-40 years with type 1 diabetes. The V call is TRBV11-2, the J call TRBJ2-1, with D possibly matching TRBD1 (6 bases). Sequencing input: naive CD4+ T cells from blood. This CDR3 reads CASSLLQGYNEQFF. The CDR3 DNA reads TGTGCCAGCAGCTTACTACAGGGATACAATGAGCAGTTCTTC. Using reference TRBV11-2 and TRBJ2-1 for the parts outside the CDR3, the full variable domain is EAGVAQSPRYKIIEKRQSVAFWCNPISGHATLYWYQQILGQGPKLLIQFQNNGVVDDSQLPKDRFSAERLKGVDSTLKIQPAKLEDSAVYLCASSLLQGYNEQFFGPGTRLTVL.